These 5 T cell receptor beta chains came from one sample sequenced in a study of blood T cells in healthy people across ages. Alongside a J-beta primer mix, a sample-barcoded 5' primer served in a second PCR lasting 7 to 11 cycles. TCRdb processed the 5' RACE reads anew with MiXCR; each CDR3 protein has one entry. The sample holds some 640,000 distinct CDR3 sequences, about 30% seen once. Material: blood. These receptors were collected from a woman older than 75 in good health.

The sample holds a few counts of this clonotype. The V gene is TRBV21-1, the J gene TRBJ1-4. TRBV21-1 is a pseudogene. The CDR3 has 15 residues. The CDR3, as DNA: TGTGCCAGCAGCTTCCGATGGAGCCACAATGAAAAACTGTTTTTT. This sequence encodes CASSFRWSHNEKLFF.

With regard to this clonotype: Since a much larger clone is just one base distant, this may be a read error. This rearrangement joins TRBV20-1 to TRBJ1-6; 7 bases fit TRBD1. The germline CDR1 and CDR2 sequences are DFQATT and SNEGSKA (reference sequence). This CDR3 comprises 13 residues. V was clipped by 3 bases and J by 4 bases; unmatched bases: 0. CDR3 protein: CSARTGYNSPLHF. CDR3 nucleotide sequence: TGCAGTGCTAGGACAGGGTATAATTCACCCCTCCACTTT.

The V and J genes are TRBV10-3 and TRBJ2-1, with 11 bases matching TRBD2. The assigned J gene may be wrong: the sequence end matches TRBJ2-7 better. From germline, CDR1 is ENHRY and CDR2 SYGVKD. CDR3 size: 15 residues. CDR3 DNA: TGTGCCATCAGAACCCTAGCGGGAGGTACCAATGAGCAGTACTTC. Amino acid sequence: CAIRTLAGGTNEQYF.

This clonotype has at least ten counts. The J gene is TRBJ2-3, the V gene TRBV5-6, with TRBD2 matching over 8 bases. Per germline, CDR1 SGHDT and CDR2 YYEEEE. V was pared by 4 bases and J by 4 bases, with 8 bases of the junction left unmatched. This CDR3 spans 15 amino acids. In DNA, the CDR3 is TGTGCCAGCAGCCAACTAGCGGCGGGGGCAGATACGCAGTATTTT. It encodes CASSQLAAGADTQYF.

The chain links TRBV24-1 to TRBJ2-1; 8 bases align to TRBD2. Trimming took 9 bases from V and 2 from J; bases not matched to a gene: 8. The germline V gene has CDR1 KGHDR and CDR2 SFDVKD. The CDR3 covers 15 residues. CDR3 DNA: TGTGCCACCCAACGGCGGGGGGAGGCCTACAATGAGCAGTTCTTC. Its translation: CATQRRGEAYNEQFF.